This T cell receptor beta chain was captured in a study of T cells expressing NK-cell markers. On the study more broadly: Repertoires of TCR beta were obtained from T cells sorted as CD3+CD56+NKG2C+, CD3+CD56+NKG2C- and CD3+CD56-NKG2C+. Among eight sequenced donors, seven carried HCMV seropositivity while one was seronegative.

Each CDR3 protein gets one entry in TCRdb, which reprocessed the 5' RACE reads and gives no DNA. Its table records about 170,000 distinct CDR3 sequences. Per the germline V gene, CDR1 is MGHRA and CDR2 is YSYEKL. This CDR3 has 16 residues. This clonotype was sampled from a man aged 18 to 69 in good health. The chain uses TRBV4-1 and TRBJ1-1; TCRdb selects TRBD1, and the lack of DNA leaves this call unchecked. The source material was blood T cells: a sorted CD56 or NKG2C T cell subset, CD4+ or CD8+ T cells, or bulk PBMC T cells (not recorded which). Here the CDR3 reads CASSQPTAWSNTEAFF.